The 24 T cell receptor beta chains listed next were all sequenced from one sample in a study of vaccination and CD4 T cells after COVID-19. The Oncomine TCR Beta short-read assay was applied to DNA of cultured CD4+ T cells. Via MiXCR, TCRdb re-called the PCR reads, giving one row per CDR3 protein. The sample carries about 9,100 distinct CDR3 sequences, around 60% recorded once. Their specific antigens are unknown. Treatment denoted: roughly 10-day PBMC culture with coronavirus spike peptide pools or control peptides (ViraFEST assay). Source material: CD4+ T cells from blood, cultured in vitro. These receptor sequences come from a human donor who had recovered from COVID-19.

The chain joins TRBV28 to TRBJ2-3, with TRBD2 matching over 9 bases. Trimming at V came to 2 bases and at J to 2 bases, leaving 2 bases not matched to a gene. The CDR3 extends over 15 amino acids. Germline values: CDR1 MDHEN, CDR2 SYDVKM. CDR3 in DNA: TGTGCCAGCAGTTTACTAGCGGGGTACACAGATACGCAGTATTTT. Its protein is CASSLLAGYTDTQYF.

Only one count was recorded for this clonotype. The CDR3 region is CASSQMVAGTDTQYF. In nucleotides, the CDR3 is TGTGCCAGCAGCCAAATGGTAGCAGGCACAGATACGCAGTATTTT. V usage is TRBV7-3 and J usage is TRBJ2-3; D not certain. The CDR3 length is 15 residues. Trimming shortened V by 5 bases and J by 1 base, and 13 bases separated the two germline ends. Germline V gene data show CDR1 as SGHTA and CDR2 as FQGTGA.

This clonotype was counted only a few times. This chain links TRBV30 with TRBJ2-5; D might be TRBD2 (5 bases). CDR1 and CDR2 from the germline V gene are GTSNPN and SVGIG (reference sequence). Trimming pared 6 bases from V and 5 bases from J, leaving 19 bases between. The CDR3 spans 14 residues. DNA of the CDR3: TGTGCCTGCCACGTGGCACCGGGGTGGGAGACCCAGTACTTC. It encodes CACHVAPGWETQYF.

The DNA of the CDR3 is TGTGCCAGCAGCTTCGGGGGGAACACTGAAGCTTTCTTT. Translation gives CASSFGGNTEAFF. The chain couples TRBV7-9 to TRBJ1-1; possible D gene TRBD1, 5 bases. V dropped 3 bases and J dropped 1 base, with 6 bases sitting between them. There are 13 residues in the CDR3. Germline V gene sequence: CDR1 SEHNR, CDR2 FQNEAQ (reference sequence).

The chain has TRBV7-6 and TRBJ2-7, with 9 nucleotides matching TRBD2. CDR3 length: 15 amino acids. Unmatched junction bases numbered 10, after V lost 5 bases and J lost 5 bases. Germline CDR1 SGHVS, CDR2 FNYEAQ. This CDR3 is CASSAREGVINEQYF. CDR3 nucleotides: TGTGCCAGCAGCGCGCGGGAGGGCGTTATCAACGAGCAGTACTTC.

The genes are TRBV5-4 and TRBJ2-5; tentatively, D is TRBD1 or TRBD2 (6 bases each). The germline V gene encodes CDR1 SGHNT and CDR2 YYREEE (reference sequence). The CDR3 extends over 15 amino acids. Trimming shortened V by 2 bases and J by 4 bases, and 15 bases separated the two germline ends. This CDR3 reads CASSFRTKGGETQYF. Written as DNA, the CDR3 is TGTGCCAGCAGCTTCAGGACAAAGGGGGGAGAGACCCAGTACTTC.

Here the CDR3 DNA reads TGTGCCAGCAGCTTAGCCGGGACTAGCGTTCCCCTCCGGGGGGAGCTGTTTTTT. This encodes CASSLAGTSVPLRGELFF. This rearrangement joins TRBV7-8 to TRBJ2-2; the match to TRBD2 covers 10 bases. V was pared by 0 bases and J by 8 bases, with 12 bases of the junction left unmatched. CDR1 is SGHVS, CDR2 FQNEAQ, per germline. The CDR3 sequence is 18 residues long. Full variable domain (rest looked up from reference TRBV7-8 and TRBJ2-2): GAGVSQSPRYKVAKRGQDVALRCDPISGHVSLFWYQQALGQGPEFLTYFQNEAQLDKSGLPSDRFFAERPEGSVSTLKIQRTQQEDSAVYLCASSLAGTSVPLRGELFFGEGSRLTVL.

The chain combines TRBV20-1 with TRBJ1-1; 8 bases are a match to TRBD1. This CDR3 is 14 amino acids long. Germline lookup yields CDR1 DFQATT and CDR2 SNEGSKA (reference sequence). V shed 7 bases, J shed 5 bases, and the junction held 12 bases outside the gene matches. CDR3 nucleotide sequence: TGCAGTGGGGAAGCCGGGACAGGAGGAACTGAAGCTTTCTTT. Translating it yields CSGEAGTGGTEAFF.

The rearrangement links TRBV9 to TRBJ2-5; 7 nucleotides line up with TRBD1. This CDR3 spans 13 amino acids. V lost 4 bases and J lost 8; bases outside the gene matches: 8. Germline V gene lookup returns CDR1 SGDLS and CDR2 YYNGEE. The CDR3 here is CASSPRTGGTQYF. The DNA for the CDR3 is TGTGCCAGCAGCCCAAGGACAGGAGGCACCCAGTACTTC.

The chain joins TRBV2 to TRBJ1-1; no clear D gene. The CDR3 runs to 14 residues. V was trimmed by 8 bases and J by 2 bases, leaving 15 bases between them. Germline V gives CDR1 SNHLY, CDR2 FYNNEI. This chain's CDR3 is CASLAAVANTEAFF. CDR3 DNA: TGTGCCAGCCTGGCAGCCGTCGCCAACACTGAAGCTTTCTTT.

CDR3 loop: CASLNQMNTEAFF. The CDR3 DNA reads TGTGCCAGCTTGAACCAAATGAACACTGAAGCTTTCTTT. The rearrangement uses TRBV12-3 or TRBV12-4 and TRBJ1-1; no definite D call. The germline V and J ends were trimmed by 8 bases and 0 bases, with 10 bases remaining between them. The CDR3 covers 13 residues.

In DNA form, the CDR3 reads TGCAGTGCTAGACGGCCTAGCGGTACCTACGAGCAGTACTTC. Residues: CSARRPSGTYEQYF. The V and J genes are TRBV20-1 and TRBJ2-7, with 7 bases aligning to TRBD2. Germline V gene sequence: CDR1 DFQATT, CDR2 SNEGSKA (reference sequence). CDR3 length equals 14 residues. Trimming cost V 2 bases and J 2 bases; bases outside gene matches: 6.

The V call is TRBV12-3 or TRBV12-4, the J call TRBJ2-2, with unresolved D. Between the trimmed V and J ends, which lost 3 bases and 14 bases, there was a span of 16 bases. CDR3 length equals 13 residues. The CDR3 protein is CASSFLDPRRLFF. The CDR3 DNA reads as TGTGCCAGCAGTTTCCTAGACCCGCGGAGACTGTTTTTT.

The V gene is TRBV6-2 or TRBV6-3, the J gene TRBJ1-1; TRBD1 matches at 9 bases. This CDR3 contains 15 residues. The germline V gene has CDR1 MNHEY and CDR2 SVGEGT. V trimming: 7 bases; J trimming: 7 bases; junction bases outside the gene matches: 13. The CDR3 is CASTDRGARYVEAFF. Here the CDR3 DNA reads TGTGCCAGCACCGACAGGGGGGCGCGATATGTTGAAGCTTTCTTT.

The chain links TRBV7-2 to TRBJ1-1; 8 bases map to TRBD1. The V and J ends lost 5 bases and 0 bases, in that order; junction bases with no gene match: 2. CDR3 length: 14 amino acids. CDR1 and CDR2 (germline): SGHTA, FQGNSA. The CDR3 protein is CASSRTGMNTEAFF. The CDR3 bases are TGTGCCAGCAGCCGGACAGGGATGAACACTGAAGCTTTCTTT.

The V gene is TRBV15, the J gene TRBJ1-1; 7 bases fit TRBD1. This CDR3 is built from 14 residues. V shed 4 bases, J shed 13 bases, and the junction held 15 bases outside the gene matches. Germline assignment: CDR1 LNHNV and CDR2 YYDKDF (reference sequence). In DNA form, the CDR3 reads TGTGCCACCAGCATAACCCGACAGGGTAGGCAGGGTTTCTTT. Protein product: CATSITRQGRQGFF.

The genes are TRBV23-1 and TRBJ2-1; TRBD1 matches at 7 bases. TRBV23-1 is classed as an ORF, of uncertain function. This CDR3 is 14 amino acids long. The trim removed 2 bases at V and 7 bases at J, leaving 5 bases unmatched. This CDR3 reads CASSQQVQGNEQFF. As DNA, the CDR3 is TGCGCCAGCAGTCAACAGGTACAGGGGAATGAGCAGTTCTTC.

The rearrangement uses TRBV29-1 and TRBJ1-2; weak D call: TRBD1 (6 bases). Germline loops: CDR1 SQVTM, CDR2 ANQGSEA. V was pared by 2 bases and J by 8 bases, with 15 bases between. This CDR3 has 13 amino acids. The CDR3 DNA follows: TGCAGCGTTGAAAAGGGGGATGGGGGAGGCTACACCTTC. Its translation: CSVEKGDGGGYTF.

The chain recombines TRBV5-4 with TRBJ2-2; TRBD1 matches 9 bases. CDR3 length: 15 amino acids. Trimming took 4 bases from V and 5 from J; bases not matched to a gene: 6. Germline V lookup: CDR1 SGHNT, CDR2 YYREEE (reference sequence). CDR3 in amino acids: CASSPGQGRTGELFF. The CDR3 coding sequence is TGTGCCAGCAGCCCGGGACAGGGAAGAACCGGGGAGCTGTTTTTT.

The rearrangement joins TRBV6-4 to TRBJ2-3; 9 positions match TRBD2. The CDR3 has 14 amino acids. The V gene's germline CDR1 is MRHNA and CDR2 SNTAGT. V lost 4 bases, J lost 1 base, and 0 bases stayed unmatched. The CDR3 loop is CASSVAGGTDTQYF. CDR3 sequence (DNA): TGTGCCAGCAGTGTAGCGGGAGGCACAGATACGCAGTATTTT.

V and J are TRBV7-9 and TRBJ1-5, with 8 bases aligning to TRBD1. Germline V lookup: CDR1 SEHNR, CDR2 FQNEAQ (reference sequence). V was pared by 5 bases and J by 5 bases, with 2 bases of the junction left unmatched. The CDR3 is made up of 13 amino acids. CDR3 sequence reads: CASSLGQDQPQHF. In nucleotides, the CDR3 is TGTGCCAGCAGCCTGGGACAGGATCAGCCCCAGCATTTT. Full variable domain (remainder filled in from reference TRBV7-9 and TRBJ1-5): DTGVSQNPRHKITKRGQNVTFRCDPISEHNRLYWYRQTLGQGPEFLTYFQNEAQLEKSRLLSDRFSAERPKGSFSTLEIQRTEQGDSAMYLCASSLGQDQPQHFGDGTRLSIL.

The chain uses TRBV19 and TRBJ1-5; D unclear. Germline loops: CDR1 LNHDA, CDR2 SQIVND (reference sequence). CDR3 length equals 15 residues. V lost 3 bases and J lost 2, with 11 bases in between. CDR3: CASSIVQWGNQPQHF. The CDR3 region has the DNA TGTGCCAGTAGTATCGTCCAATGGGGCAATCAGCCCCAGCATTTT.

In this sample, this clonotype turned up once. J is TRBJ2-7 and V is TRBV6-1, with 9 bases fitting TRBD1. With V trimmed by 7 bases and J by 13 bases, 20 bases remained unmatched. Germline CDR1 and CDR2: MNHNS and SASEGT. This CDR3 has 15 amino acids. The DNA of the CDR3 is TGTGCCAGCACCGTCATCCGGACAGGGGCCCTCGAGCCTTACTTC. Its protein is CASTVIRTGALEPYF.

The rearrangement joins TRBV6-1 to TRBJ1-6, with TRBD1 identical over 7 bases. Germline lookup yields CDR1 MNHNS and CDR2 SASEGT. The CDR3 runs 16 residues. V lost 11 bases to trimming and J lost 8 bases; unmatched junction nucleotides: 18. CDR3 sequence (DNA): TGTGCCGGGAAGGACAGGACCAACATAGGGGATTCACCCCTCCACTTT. Translation gives CAGKDRTNIGDSPLHF.